The entry below gives a single TCR beta chain sequence along with its context. Its antigen is still unknown. The data belong to a study of CD8+CD57+ T cells in acquired aplastic anemia. Overall study context: Isolated CD4+ and CD8+ cells, once sorted, yielded DNA averaging around 2.9 ug. Overall study findings and caveats: Patients and healthy controls showed no significant CD8+ Simpson's diversity difference.

Per the germline V gene, CDR1 is MDHEN and CDR2 is SYDVKM. V shed 3 bases, J shed 12 bases, and the junction held 16 bases outside the gene matches. This CDR3 spans 16 amino acids. TCR beta VDJ and CDR3 profiling used genomic DNA as template. TCRdb re-called the reads with MiXCR, one entry per CDR3 protein. The sample lists a few hundred thousand distinct CDR3 sequences, 30% to 40% occurring once. The V call is TRBV28, the J call TRBJ1-1; 10 nucleotides agree with TRBD1. The TCR comes from a human donor in good health, serving as a control. The sample consisted of sorted CD4+, CD8+, or CD8+CD57+ T cells (not recorded which) from PBMCs. This CDR3 reads CASSFPPGQGRIGTFF. The CDR3 coding sequence is TGTGCCAGCAGTTTCCCCCCGGGACAGGGGAGGATTGGAACTTTCTTT.